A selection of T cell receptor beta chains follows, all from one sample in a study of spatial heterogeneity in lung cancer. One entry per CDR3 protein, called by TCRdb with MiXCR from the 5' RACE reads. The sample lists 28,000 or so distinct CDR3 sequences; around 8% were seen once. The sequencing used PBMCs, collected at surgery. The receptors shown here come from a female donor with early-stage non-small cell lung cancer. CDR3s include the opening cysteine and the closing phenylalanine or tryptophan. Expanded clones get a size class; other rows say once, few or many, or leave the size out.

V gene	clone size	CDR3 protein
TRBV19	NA	CASKKGGRALNNEQFF
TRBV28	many	CASAGGGNEQFF
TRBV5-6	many	CASSFRQGEAFF
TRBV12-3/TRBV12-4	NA	CASSSRRGYGYTF
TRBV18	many	CASSLLAAGPPDTQYF
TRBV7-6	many	CASSPIGRGPYNEQFF
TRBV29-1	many	CSVSTTLSWAGELFF
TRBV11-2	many	CASSSRGRMNTEAFF
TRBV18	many	CASSPPGGANVLTF
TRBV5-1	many	CASSPDSGRAYNEQFF
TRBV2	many	CASSVQGYEQYF
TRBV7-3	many	CASSSAGGREQYF
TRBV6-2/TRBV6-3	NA	CAIGRNYGYTF
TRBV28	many	CASSFGAGGRYEQYF
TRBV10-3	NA	CAISESGGPIRYNEQFF
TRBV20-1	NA	CSAKGGANVLTF
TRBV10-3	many	CAISFGNTIYF
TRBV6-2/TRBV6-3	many	CASSRLAGTLASYNEQFF
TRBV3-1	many	CASSPNRNTEAFF
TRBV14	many	CASGMTAGANVLTF
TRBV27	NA	CASSSQGSNQPQHF
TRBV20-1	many	CSARGFGGQGNYGYTF
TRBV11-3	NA	CATTMSGRNEQFF
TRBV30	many	CAWRALGDSANYGYTF
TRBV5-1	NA	CASSLIPSGDTQYF
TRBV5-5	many	CASSLGQGATQPQHF
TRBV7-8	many	CASSLELQGANIQYF
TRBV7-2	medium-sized	CASSPRAGRTGELFF
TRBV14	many	CASSQGLSRGSGKYF
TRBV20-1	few	CSARERGTGLNEKLFF
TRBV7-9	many	CASSSLARASETQYF